Presented here are 13 T cell receptor beta chains from one specimen sequenced in a study of early T cells in non-severe SARS-CoV-2 infection. From the 5' RACE reads, TCRdb called clonotypes with MiXCR, one entry per CDR3 protein. The sample has 64,000 or so distinct CDR3 sequences; approximately 10% are singletons. The sample was whole blood, taken at baseline. These receptor sequences come from an adult who was a healthcare worker with PCR-confirmed SARS-CoV-2 infection or an uninfected control (not recorded which).

This clonotype was recorded at least ten times. The chain recombines TRBV30 with TRBJ2-7; weak D call: TRBD2 (5 bases). Germline V gene sequence: CDR1 GTSNPN, CDR2 SVGIG (reference sequence). The CDR3 has 13 residues. Trimming stripped 2 bases from V and 2 bases from J, with 10 bases between. CDR3 protein: CAWSRTPAYEQYF. The DNA for the CDR3 is TGTGCCTGGAGTAGGACTCCTGCCTACGAGCAGTACTTC.

This clonotype was found a few times. The chain couples TRBV19 to TRBJ2-7, with TRBD1 identical over 9 bases. Germline V gives CDR1 LNHDA, CDR2 SQIVND (reference sequence). There are 16 residues in the CDR3. Trimming removed 1 base from V and 6 bases from J; junction bases left unmatched: 10. CDR3 sequence reads: CASSIVRTGDFGEQYF. As DNA, the CDR3 is TGTGCCAGTAGTATAGTTCGGACAGGGGATTTCGGCGAGCAGTACTTC.

This clonotype has more than one count but fewer than ten. This chain joins TRBV11-2 and TRBJ1-1, with D hard to call. This CDR3 region has 14 residues. Trimming removed 1 base at V and 3 bases at J, with 9 bases between. Germline CDR1 reads SGHAT; CDR2 reads FQNNGV. CDR3 amino acids: CASSLGAWDTEAFF. Here the CDR3 DNA reads TGTGCCAGCAGCTTAGGGGCATGGGACACTGAAGCTTTCTTT. The whole variable domain, filled in from reference TRBV11-2 and TRBJ1-1, reads EAGVAQSPRYKIIEKRQSVAFWCNPISGHATLYWYQQILGQGPKLLIQFQNNGVVDDSQLPKDRFSAERLKGVDSTLKIQPAKLEDSAVYLCASSLGAWDTEAFFGQGTRLTVV.

This clonotype showed up many times. The chain combines TRBV5-8 with TRBJ2-3; D is unresolved. Germline V lookup: CDR1 SGHTS, CDR2 YDEGEE. With 3 bases removed from V and 1 base from J, the gap between germline ends came to 3 bases. The CDR3 runs 12 residues. This CDR3 reads CASSYRTDTQYF. The CDR3 DNA sequence: TGTGCCAGCAGCTATCGCACAGATACGCAGTATTTT. The variable domain in full, completed from reference TRBV5-8 and TRBJ2-3, reads EAGVTQSPTHLIKTRGQQATLRCSPISGHTSVYWYQQALGLGLQFLLWYDEGEERNRGNFPPRFSGRQFPNYSSELNVNALELEDSALYLCASSYRTDTQYFGPGTRLTVL.

The rearrangement links TRBV7-2 to TRBJ2-1; 14 bases agree with TRBD2. This CDR3 is 17 amino acids long. Trimming cost V 8 bases and J 5 bases; bases outside gene matches: 11. Germline CDR1 SGHTA, CDR2 FQGNSA. The DNA for the CDR3 is TGTGCCAGCGCCCGGGCGACGGGACTAGCGGGAGACAATGAGCAGTTCTTC. This gives the protein CASARATGLAGDNEQFF.

This chain uses TRBV20-1 with TRBJ1-2, with D perhaps matching TRBD1 (6 bases). This CDR3 has 14 amino acids. CDR1 is DFQATT and CDR2 is SNEGSKA in the germline V gene (reference sequence). The V gene lost 8 bases and the J gene lost 8 bases, with 24 bases spanning the gap. The CDR3 here is CSPAGALPILGYTF. The CDR3 nucleotides read TGCAGTCCAGCAGGGGCTTTACCCATCCTAGGCTACACCTTC.

The J gene is TRBJ2-4, the V gene TRBV28, with 8 bases fitting TRBD1. CDR3 size: 16 residues. V dropped 7 bases and J dropped 2; count of bases not matched to a gene: 10. Germline V gene sequence: CDR1 MDHEN, CDR2 SYDVKM. The CDR3 protein is CASMIQGAQTKNIQYF. The DNA of the CDR3 is TGTGCCAGCATGATTCAGGGGGCTCAGACCAAAAACATTCAGTACTTC.

The gene calls are TRBV6-5 and TRBJ2-3; possibly TRBD1 or TRBD2 for D (5 bases each). Germline V lookup: CDR1 MNHEY, CDR2 SVGAGI. Trimming pared 7 bases from V and 0 bases from J, leaving 14 bases between. CDR3 length: 15 residues. CDR3 coding DNA: TGTGCCAGCAATGACCGGAGGACAAGCACAGATACGCAGTATTTT. Its protein is CASNDRRTSTDTQYF.

This clonotype was detected ten times or more. The V and J genes are TRBV18 and TRBJ2-7; D is undetermined. V lost 5 bases and J lost 0, with 5 bases in between. Germline V gene sequence: CDR1 KGHSH, CDR2 LQKENI. CDR3 size: 12 residues. The CDR3 DNA follows: TGTGCCAGCTCAGATAGCTCCTACGAGCAGTACTTC. It codes for CASSDSSYEQYF. The variable domain in full, with the rest retrieved from reference TRBV18 and TRBJ2-7, is NAGVMQNPRHLVRRRGQEARLRCSPMKGHSHVYWYRQLPEEGLKFMVYLQKENIIDESGMPKERFSAEFPKEGPSILRIQQVVRGDSAAYFCASSDSSYEQYFGPGTRLTVT.

The chain couples TRBV11-2 to TRBJ2-1, with 8 bases that match TRBD1. The V and J ends lost 5 bases and 6 bases, in that order; junction bases with no gene match: 9. Germline lookup yields CDR1 SGHAT and CDR2 FQNNGV. The CDR3 runs 15 residues. CDR3 protein: CASSRQDRVFNEQFF. DNA for the CDR3: TGTGCCAGCAGCCGGCAGGACAGGGTCTTCAATGAGCAGTTCTTC.

Many counts were recorded for this clonotype. CDR3 sequence: CASSKGGEGGEQFF. DNA of the CDR3: TGTGCCAGCAGCAAAGGAGGTGAGGGGGGCGAGCAGTTCTTC. The rearrangement joins TRBV21-1 to TRBJ2-1; TRBD1 is the table's D call, not checked against the DNA. TRBV21-1 is tagged as a pseudogene. CDR3 length equals 14 residues.

This clonotype was observed a few times. The chain is built from TRBV28 and TRBJ2-5, with TRBD2 matching 7 bases. From germline, CDR1 is MDHEN and CDR2 SYDVKM. V gave up 4 bases and J gave up 5 bases; unmatched junction bases: 10. The CDR3 consists of 15 residues. The CDR3: CASSYGLVSTETQYF. CDR3 coding DNA: TGTGCCAGCAGTTATGGACTAGTCTCCACGGAGACCCAGTACTTC.

This clonotype occurred a few times. The CDR3 DNA is TGTGCCAGCAGCTTTACGGGACGATCCTACGAGCAGTACTTC. It is translated as CASSFTGRSYEQYF. The chain is built from TRBV5-4 and TRBJ2-7; D might be TRBD1 or TRBD2, each matching 5 bases. The CDR3 is 14 residues long. V was pared by 2 bases and J by 1 base, with 10 bases between. Germline V gene data show CDR1 as SGHNT and CDR2 as YYREEE (reference sequence).